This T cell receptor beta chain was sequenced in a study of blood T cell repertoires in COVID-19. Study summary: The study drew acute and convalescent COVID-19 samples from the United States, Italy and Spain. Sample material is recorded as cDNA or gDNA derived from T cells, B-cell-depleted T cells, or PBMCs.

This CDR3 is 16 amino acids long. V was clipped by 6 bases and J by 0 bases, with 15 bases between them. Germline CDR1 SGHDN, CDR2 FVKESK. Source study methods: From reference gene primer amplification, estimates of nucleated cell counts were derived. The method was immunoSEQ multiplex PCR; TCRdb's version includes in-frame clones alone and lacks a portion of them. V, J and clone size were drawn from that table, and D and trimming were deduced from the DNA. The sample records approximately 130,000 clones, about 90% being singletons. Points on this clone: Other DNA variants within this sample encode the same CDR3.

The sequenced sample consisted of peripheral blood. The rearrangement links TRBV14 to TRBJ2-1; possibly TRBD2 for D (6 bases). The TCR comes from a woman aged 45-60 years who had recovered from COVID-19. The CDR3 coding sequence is TGTGCCAGCAGTAGGCCGGGGGAGGACTCCTACAATGAGCAGTTCTTC. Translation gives CASSRPGEDSYNEQFF. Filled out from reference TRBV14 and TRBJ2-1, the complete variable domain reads EAGVTQFPSHSVIEKGQTVTLRCDPISGHDNLYWYRRVMGKEIKFLLHFVKESKQDESGMPNNRFLAERTGGTYSTLKVQPAELEDSGVYFCASSRPGEDSYNEQFFGPGTRLTVL.